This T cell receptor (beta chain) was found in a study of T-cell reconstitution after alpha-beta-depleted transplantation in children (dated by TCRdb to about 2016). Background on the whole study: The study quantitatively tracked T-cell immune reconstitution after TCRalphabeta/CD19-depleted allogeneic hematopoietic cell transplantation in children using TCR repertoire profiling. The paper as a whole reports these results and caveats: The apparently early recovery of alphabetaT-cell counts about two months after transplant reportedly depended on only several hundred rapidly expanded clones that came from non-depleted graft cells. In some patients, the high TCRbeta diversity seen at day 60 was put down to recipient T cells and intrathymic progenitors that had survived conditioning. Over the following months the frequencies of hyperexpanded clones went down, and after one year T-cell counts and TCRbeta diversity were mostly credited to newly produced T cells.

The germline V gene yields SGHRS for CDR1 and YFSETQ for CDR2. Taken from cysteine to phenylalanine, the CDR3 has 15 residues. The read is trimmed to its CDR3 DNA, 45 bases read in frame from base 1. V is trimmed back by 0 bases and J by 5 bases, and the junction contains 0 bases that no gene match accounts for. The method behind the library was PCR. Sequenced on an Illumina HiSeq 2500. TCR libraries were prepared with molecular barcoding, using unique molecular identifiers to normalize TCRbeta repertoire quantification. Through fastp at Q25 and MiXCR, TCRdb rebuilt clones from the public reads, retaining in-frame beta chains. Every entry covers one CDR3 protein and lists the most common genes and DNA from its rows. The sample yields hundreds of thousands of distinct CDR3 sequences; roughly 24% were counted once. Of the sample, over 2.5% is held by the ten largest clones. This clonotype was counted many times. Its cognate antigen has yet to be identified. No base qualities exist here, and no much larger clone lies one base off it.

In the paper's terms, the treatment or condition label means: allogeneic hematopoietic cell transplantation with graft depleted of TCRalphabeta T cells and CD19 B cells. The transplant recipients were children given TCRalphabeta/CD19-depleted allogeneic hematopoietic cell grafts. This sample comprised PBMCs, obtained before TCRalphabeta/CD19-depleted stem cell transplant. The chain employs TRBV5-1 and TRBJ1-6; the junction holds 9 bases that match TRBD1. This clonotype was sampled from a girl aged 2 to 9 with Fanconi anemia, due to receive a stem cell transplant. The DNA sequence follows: TGCGCCAGCAGCTTGGGGACAGGGGATAATTCACCCCTCCACTTT. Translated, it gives CASSLGTGDNSPLHF.